The rows below give T cell receptor beta chains drawn from one sample of a study of blood T cell repertoires in COVID-19. The method was immunoSEQ multiplex PCR; TCRdb's version includes in-frame clones alone and lacks a portion of them. Of under 200,000 clones listed, roughly 81% were seen once; the top ten hold around 5%. Sequenced material: peripheral blood. These receptors originate from a woman between 45 and 60 years old with COVID-19, enrolled during active disease. CDR3s include the opening cysteine and the closing phenylalanine or tryptophan. A D gene is named only where the DNA matches it firmly. Size is stated for part of the rows, as once, few or many counts, or as a class when the clone is expanded.

J gene | clone size | CDR3 length | V gene | D gene | CDR3 protein | CDR3 DNA
TRBJ1-6 | - | 16 | TRBV18 | - | CASSKSSGADNSPLHF | TGTGCCAGCTCAAAGAGTTCGGGAGCGGATAATTCACCCCTCCACTTT
TRBJ2-1 | - | 17 | TRBV5-1 | TRBD2 | CASSGEVAGGSYNEQFF | TGCGCCAGCAGCGGGGAGGTAGCGGGGGGCTCCTACAATGAGCAGTTCTTC
TRBJ2-3 | - | 15 | TRBV5-1 | TRBD2 | CASRLSGGNTDTQYF | TGCGCCAGCAGACTCAGCGGGGGCAACACAGATACGCAGTATTTT
TRBJ2-6 | - | 16 | TRBV9 | TRBD1 | CASSVTGGFGANVLTF | TGTGCCAGCAGCGTGACAGGGGGGTTCGGGGCCAACGTCCTGACTTTC
TRBJ1-5 | once | 16 | TRBV28 | - | CASSFLTENSNQPQHF | TGTGCCAGCAGTTTCCTGACAGAGAATAGCAATCAGCCCCAGCATTTT
TRBJ1-5 | - | 16 | TRBV7-9 | TRBD1 | CASSSDRGGVHQPQHF | TGTGCCAGCAGCTCGGACAGGGGGGGGGTTCATCAGCCCCAGCATTTT
TRBJ1-1 | - | 13 | TRBV4-1 | - | CASSQVTDTEAFF | TGCGCCAGCAGCCAAGTCACGGACACTGAAGCTTTCTTT
TRBJ1-4 | - | 13 | TRBV6-1 | TRBD1 | CASSEDRGEKLFF | TGTGCCAGCAGTGAAGACAGGGGCGAAAAACTGTTTTTT
TRBJ1-3 | - | 20 | TRBV27 | TRBD1 | CASSLWTANRGKGSGNTIYF | TGTGCCAGCAGTTTATGGACCGCTAACAGGGGTAAGGGGTCTGGAAACACCATATATTTT
TRBJ2-7 | - | 15 | TRBV7-9 | TRBD1 | CASSSQGAPTYEQYF | TGTGCCAGCAGCTCCCAGGGGGCTCCCACCTACGAGCAGTACTTC
TRBJ2-5 | - | 17 | TRBV18 | TRBD2 | CASSPPGASGSGETQYF | TGTGCCAGCTCACCACCAGGGGCTAGCGGCTCGGGAGAGACCCAGTACTTC
TRBJ1-1 | once | 15 | TRBV5-6 | TRBD1 | CASSPLEGADTEAFF | TGTGCCAGCAGCCCCCTTGAGGGGGCAGACACTGAAGCTTTCTTT
TRBJ2-3 | - | 14 | TRBV7-3 | - | CASSLGLSTDTQYF | TGTGCCAGCAGCCTAGGACTGAGCACAGATACGCAGTATTTT
TRBJ1-1 | - | 13 | TRBV2 | TRBD1 | CASRARTGVVAFF | TGTGCCAGCAGAGCCCGTACAGGGGTTGTAGCTTTCTTT
TRBJ2-7 | - | 14 | TRBV7-9 | TRBD1 | CASSLAGGVYEQYF | TGTGCCAGCAGCTTGGCAGGGGGAGTTTACGAGCAGTACTTC
TRBJ1-2 | - | 14 | TRBV9 | - | CASSVSPGDYGYTF | TGTGCCAGCAGCGTATCCCCAGGGGACTATGGCTACACCTTC
TRBJ1-1 | - | 15 | TRBV4-1 | TRBD1 | CASSQGNRGSTEAFF | TGCGCCAGCAGCCAAGGGAACAGGGGATCCACTGAAGCTTTCTTT
TRBJ2-3 | - | 11 | TRBV11-3 | - | CASSLTDTQYF | TGTGCCAGCAGCCTCACAGATACGCAGTATTTT
TRBJ2-7 | once | 12 | TRBV2 | TRBD2 | CASNPSGGEQYF | TGTGCCAGCAACCCGTCGGGGGGCGAGCAGTACTTC
TRBJ2-2 | - | 16 | TRBV6-1 | TRBD1 | CASSVKGQGGHGELFF | TGTGCCAGCAGTGTAAAGGGACAGGGTGGTCACGGGGAGCTGTTTTTT
TRBJ1-1 | - | 14 | TRBV5-4 | - | CASTLGVKNTEAFF | TGTGCCAGCACCTTGGGCGTAAAGAACACTGAAGCTTTCTTT
TRBJ1-6 | - | 14 | TRBV7-2 | - | CASSPQGFNSPLHF | TGTGCCAGCAGCCCTCAGGGTTTTAATTCACCCCTCCACTTT
TRBJ2-1 | - | 16 | TRBV18 | TRBD2 | CASSPGLAGGNNEQFF | TGTGCCAGCTCACCAGGACTAGCGGGGGGCAACAATGAGCAGTTCTTC
TRBJ1-3 | - | 14 | TRBV7-2 | - | CASSLYSSGNTIYF | TGTGCCAGCAGCTTATACTCCTCTGGAAACACCATATATTTT
TRBJ2-5 | - | 14 | TRBV11-2 | - | CASSTFSDQETQYF | TGTGCCAGCAGCACATTTAGCGATCAAGAGACCCAGTACTTC
TRBJ1-2 | - | 15 | TRBV5-1 | - | CASSISPATNYGYTF | TGCGCCAGCAGCATTAGTCCTGCCACTAACTATGGCTACACCTTC
TRBJ2-7 | - | 14 | TRBV7-2 | - | CASSLWQGSYEQYF | TGTGCCAGCAGCTTATGGCAGGGTTCCTACGAGCAGTACTTC
TRBJ2-2 | - | 15 | TRBV6-4 | - | CASSSGLRNTGELFF | TGTGCCAGCAGTTCCGGACTTCGGAACACCGGGGAGCTGTTTTTT